This TCR beta chain originates from a study of blood T cell repertoires in COVID-19. About the research overall: Sources were T cells, B-cell-depleted T cells, or PBMCs; the material itself was cDNA or gDNA.

The germline gives CDR1 SGDLS, CDR2 YYNGEE. J lost 6 bases, V lost 0 bases, and 1 base had no gene match. The CDR3 sequence is 14 residues long. Only in-frame clones appear in the TCRdb table, and some are missing; sequencing was by immunoSEQ multiplex PCR. The sample includes about 330,000 clones, around four fifths of them seen just once. This receptor was identified in a woman aged 45 to 65 with acute or convalescent COVID-19. Sequenced material: peripheral blood. The V gene is TRBV9, the J gene TRBJ2-7, with TRBD2 identical over 12 bases. CDR3 residues: CASSVGLAGVEQYF. The CDR3, as DNA: TGTGCCAGCAGCGTAGGACTAGCGGGAGTCGAGCAGTACTTC.